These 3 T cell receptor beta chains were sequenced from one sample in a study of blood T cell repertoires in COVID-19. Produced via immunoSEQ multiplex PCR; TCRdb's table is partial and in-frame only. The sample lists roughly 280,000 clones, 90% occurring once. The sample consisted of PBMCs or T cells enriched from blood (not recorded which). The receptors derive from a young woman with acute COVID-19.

In nucleotides, the CDR3 is TGTGCCTGGAGTGTATCCGGGGAGCAGCCCCAGCATTTT. It yields the protein CAWSVSGEQPQHF. This chain uses TRBV30 with TRBJ1-5; D is unresolved. The germline V gene encodes CDR1 GTSNPN and CDR2 SVGIG (reference sequence). The CDR3 totals 13 residues. Trimming left V 0 bases short and J 7 bases short, with 10 bases between.

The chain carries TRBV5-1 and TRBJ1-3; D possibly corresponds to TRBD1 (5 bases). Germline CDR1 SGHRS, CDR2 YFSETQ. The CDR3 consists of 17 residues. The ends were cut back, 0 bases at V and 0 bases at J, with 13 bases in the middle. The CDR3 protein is CASSLAWSGSSGNTIYF. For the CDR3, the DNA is TGCGCCAGCAGCTTGGCCTGGTCAGGGTCCTCTGGAAACACCATATATTTT.

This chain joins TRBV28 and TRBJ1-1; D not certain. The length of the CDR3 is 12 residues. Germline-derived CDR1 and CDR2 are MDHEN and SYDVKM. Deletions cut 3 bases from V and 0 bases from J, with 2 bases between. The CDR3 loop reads CASSFLNTEAFF. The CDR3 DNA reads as TGTGCCAGCAGTTTCTTGAACACTGAAGCTTTCTTT. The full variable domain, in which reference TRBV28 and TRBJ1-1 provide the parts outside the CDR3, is DVKVTQSSRYLVKRTGEKVFLECVQDMDHENMFWYRQDPGLGLRLIYFSYDVKMKEKGDIPEGYSVSREKKERFSLILESASTNQTSMYLCASSFLNTEAFFGQGTRLTVV.